The clone carrying this TCR beta chain is a singleton in its sample. Its target is unknown. Per germline, CDR1 KGHSH and CDR2 LQKENI. V lost 2 bases and J lost 5; bases outside the gene matches: 10. This CDR3 comprises 18 residues. This sample was taken from a study of CD4 T cells in relation to SARS-CoV-2 and coronaviruses. The assay was immunoSEQ multiplex PCR, and TCRdb's table has in-frame clones only and misses some. Found here are about 41,000 clones, under 90% of them singletons; the top ten hold more than 3.5%. The V and J genes are TRBV18 and TRBJ2-1, with 12 bases aligning to TRBD2. The receptor was isolated from an adult with COVID-19. The sequenced sample consisted of naive CD4+ T cells from PBMCs, cultured in vitro. Documented subset: naive CD4+ T cells isolated by negative enrichment. The CDR3 bases are TGTGCCAGCTCACCATTGCTAGCGGGAGGGAAAACTGACAATGAGCAGTTCTTC. This encodes CASSPLLAGGKTDNEQFF.